A selection of T cell receptor beta chains follows, all from one sample in a study of T cells in Graves' hyperthyroidism and ophthalmopathy. TCRdb itself ran the multiplex PCR reads through MiXCR, one entry per CDR3 protein. The profile shows about 480,000 distinct CDR3 sequences, 24% of them singletons. Sample: blood. These receptors all stem from a woman aged 25 to 39 with Graves' ophthalmopathy. The CDR3 runs from the conserved cysteine through the conserved F or W. The D gene is left open where the match is weak. Size is omitted from some rows. Given values are once, few, many or a class for expanded clones.

D gene | J gene | clone size | V gene | CDR3 protein | CDR3 DNA
TRBD1 | TRBJ1-1 | many | TRBV24-1 | CATRGTANTEAFF | TGTGCCACCCGGGGGACAGCGAACACTGAAGCTTTCTTT
TRBD2 | TRBJ2-7 | many | TRBV6-1 | CASSGTSGGSSEQYF | TGTGCCAGCAGTGGAACTAGCGGGGGTTCATCCGAGCAGTACTTC
. | TRBJ1-5 | . | TRBV24-1 | CATSPTWGDGQPQHF | TGTGCCACCAGCCCAACCTGGGGGGATGGTCAGCCCCAGCATTTT
. | TRBJ1-2 | many | TRBV19 | CASSTGQSYGYTF | TGTGCCAGTAGTACCGGACAGAGCTATGGCTACACCTTC
. | TRBJ1-5 | many | TRBV6-4 | CASRVWDPSSRGQPQHF | TGTGCCAGCAGGGTCTGGGACCCCTCGTCCCGAGGGCAGCCCCAGCATTTT
. | TRBJ2-7 | few | TRBV5-1 | CASSLVPASYEQYF | TGCGCCAGCAGCTTGGTACCAGCTTCCTACGAGCAGTACTTC
. | TRBJ2-5 | many | TRBV4-2 | CASSQKRGPSETQYF | TGTGCCAGCAGCCAAAAAAGAGGCCCTTCGGAGACCCAGTACTTC
. | TRBJ2-5 | many | TRBV20-1 | CSASGPEETQYF | TGCAGTGCTAGCGGGCCAGAAGAGACCCAGTACTTC
TRBD1 | TRBJ1-2 | many | TRBV27 | CASSFTGVGYTF | TGTGCCAGCAGTTTCACAGGGGTCGGCTACACCTTC
TRBD2 | TRBJ2-7 | many | TRBV12-3/TRBV12-4 | CASSFRGGYEQYF | TGTGCCAGCAGTTTCCGGGGGGGTTACGAGCAGTACTTC